These T cell receptor beta chains were read from a single sample in a study of blood T cell repertoires in COVID-19. Repertoires were generated with immunoSEQ multiplex PCR, while TCRdb's copy carries only in-frame clones and drops some. Of about 160,000 clones in the sample, around 82% were seen once. What was sequenced was PBMCs or T cells enriched from blood (not recorded which). The receptor set was obtained from a man aged 55 to 70 who had recovered from COVID-19. CDR3s leave out the opening cysteine and the closing phenylalanine or tryptophan. Rows may omit the clone size; those that give it use once, few, many or a size class.

cdr3_aa	clone_size	v_call
ATAMDLAGLSDTQY	-	TRBV7-9
ASSASPPQDRVRETQY	many	TRBV9
ASSKRHLGATYEQY	-	TRBV21-1
ASSKDRGANGYT	-	TRBV7-3
ASSESGRDITEQF	-	TRBV9
ASLGAGSYEQY	-	TRBV6-5
ASSDRVMITEAF	-	TRBV18
ASRWDRMNTEAF	-	TRBV6-5
ASSQNLPRVDPVGELF	-	TRBV3-1/TRBV3-2
ASSKRVGQPQH	-	TRBV28
ATSREGGGYEQY	-	TRBV15
AWSVPAGTYEQY	-	TRBV30
AILGAGRDTQY	-	TRBV6-5
AISESGQPYNEQF	-	TRBV10-3
ASSPSADRAGIETQY	-	TRBV7-3
ASSPYRDSPLH	-	TRBV7-8
ASGLPTGLAF	-	TRBV12-5
ASSPYRDRHDNEQF	-	TRBV3-1/TRBV3-2
ASSLSGAQQPQH	-	TRBV28
ASSLREPYNEQF	-	TRBV4-2
ASSPPDRTKNTEAF	-	TRBV18
ASIRAQSSYEQY	-	TRBV28
ASSQESSGKTGELF	-	TRBV3-1/TRBV3-2
ASSLFGGDGYT	medium-sized	TRBV28
ASSQQPGQGRGYT	-	TRBV3-1/TRBV3-2
AISGRQQNTEAF	-	TRBV10-3
ASSPGGYNSPLH	-	TRBV5-6
ASSEAPGGNQPQH	once	TRBV6-4
ASRGDRGATYEQY	-	TRBV2
ATSGTGTSYEQY	-	TRBV2
ASSEQGLKEQF	many	TRBV6-1
ASSPAGNYGYT	-	TRBV9
ATSDPTSGSTDEQY	few	TRBV24-1
AISEAGTTGNTIY	-	TRBV10-3
ASSPPVNNEQF	-	TRBV28
ASSPLTGVDYGYT	-	TRBV5-1
ASSYSRGRQESYEQY	-	TRBV6-2/TRBV6-3
AISETGGGPGANVLT	-	TRBV10-3
ASSLDQGSSPLH	-	TRBV7-2
ASRFIDPRGAF	once	TRBV12-2
ASSLAGADTQY	few	TRBV5-6
ASREGTGAYT	-	TRBV6-1
ASSIGLAGAYEQY	-	TRBV5-1
ASSSSGGRY	-	TRBV7-9
ASSAALTSPGELF	once	TRBV9
ASSQDRAGRSF	-	TRBV4-2
ASSVRAATGTGAQETQY	-	TRBV9
ASRPPRDSPDYT	-	TRBV7-2
SVVRGGTDTQY	once	TRBV29-1
ASSLSGVSTSYGYT	-	TRBV5-1
ASSLGGLGTGAYEQY	-	TRBV11-2
ASSWAGGGRSFSEQY	-	TRBV5-4
ASSFSGIYYGYT	-	TRBV28
ASSQDLGSGGD	-	TRBV3-1/TRBV3-2
AIMGLAGGYEQY	-	TRBV2
ASSGVRPVRGTEAF	-	TRBV2
AWTRDRVGSSYNSPLH	once	TRBV30
ASSPPTGVGTSPLH	once	TRBV28
ASSEALNLGVWDEQY	-	TRBV2
ASSYTTGGDYGYT	-	TRBV2